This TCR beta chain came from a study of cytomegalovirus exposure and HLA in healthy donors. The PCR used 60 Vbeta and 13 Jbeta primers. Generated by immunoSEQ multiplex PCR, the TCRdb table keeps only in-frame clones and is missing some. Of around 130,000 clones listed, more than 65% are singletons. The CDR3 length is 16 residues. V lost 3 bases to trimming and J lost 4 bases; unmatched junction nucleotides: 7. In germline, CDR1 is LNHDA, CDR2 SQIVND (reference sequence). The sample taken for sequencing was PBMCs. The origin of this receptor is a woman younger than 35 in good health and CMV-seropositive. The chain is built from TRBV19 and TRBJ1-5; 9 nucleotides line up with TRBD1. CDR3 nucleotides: TGTGCCAGTAGTATCGGATCCGGGACAGGGAATCAGCCCCAGCATTTT. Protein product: CASSIGSGTGNQPQHF.